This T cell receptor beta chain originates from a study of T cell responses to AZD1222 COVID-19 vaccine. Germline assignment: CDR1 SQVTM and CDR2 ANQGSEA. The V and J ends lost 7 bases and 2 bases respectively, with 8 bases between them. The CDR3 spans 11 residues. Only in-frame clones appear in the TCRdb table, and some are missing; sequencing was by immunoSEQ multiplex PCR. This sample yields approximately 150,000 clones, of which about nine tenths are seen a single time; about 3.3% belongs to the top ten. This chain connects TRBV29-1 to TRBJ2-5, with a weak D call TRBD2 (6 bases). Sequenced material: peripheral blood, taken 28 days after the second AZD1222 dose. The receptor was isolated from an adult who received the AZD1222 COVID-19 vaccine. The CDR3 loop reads CSAEGQETQYF. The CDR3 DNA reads TGCAGCGCGGAGGGGCAAGAGACCCAGTACTTC.